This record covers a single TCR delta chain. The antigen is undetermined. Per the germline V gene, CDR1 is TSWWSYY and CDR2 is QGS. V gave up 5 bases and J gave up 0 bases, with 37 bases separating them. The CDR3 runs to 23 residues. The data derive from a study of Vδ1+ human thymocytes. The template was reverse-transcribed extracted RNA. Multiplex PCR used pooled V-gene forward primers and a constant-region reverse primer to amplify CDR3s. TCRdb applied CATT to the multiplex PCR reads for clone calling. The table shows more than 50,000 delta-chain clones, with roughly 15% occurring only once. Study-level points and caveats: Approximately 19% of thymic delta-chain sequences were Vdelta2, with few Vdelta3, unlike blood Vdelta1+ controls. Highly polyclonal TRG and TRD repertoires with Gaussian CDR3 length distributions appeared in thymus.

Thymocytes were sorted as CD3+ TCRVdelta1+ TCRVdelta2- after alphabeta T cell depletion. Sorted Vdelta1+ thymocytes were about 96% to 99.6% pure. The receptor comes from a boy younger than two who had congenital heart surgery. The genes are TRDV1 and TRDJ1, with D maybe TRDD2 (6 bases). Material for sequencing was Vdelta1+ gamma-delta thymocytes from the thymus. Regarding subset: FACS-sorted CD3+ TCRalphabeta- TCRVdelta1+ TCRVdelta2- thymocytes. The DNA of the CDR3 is TGTGCTCTTGGGCCTTCCAGAACCTGGGCTGGGAGCGCTTACCCCAATTACACCGATAAACTCATCTTT. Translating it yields CALGPSRTWAGSAYPNYTDKLIF.